This T cell receptor (beta chain) was captured in a study of metastatic and nonmetastatic thyroid tumors. Turning to the study itself: Comparison of repertoires was carried out across blood and tumor or nodule tissue from malignant and benign thyroid patients.

The CDR3 has 14 residues. Germline V CDR1 and CDR2: SGHTA, FQGNSA. The germline V and J ends were trimmed by 5 bases and 4 bases, with 12 bases remaining between them. This clone is medium-sized (0.01 to 0.1%) within its sample. The antigen is undetermined. Notes on the study in general: In blood and tumor, TCR beta diversity was reportedly significantly higher in malignant thyroid tumors than in benign nodules.

Thyroid surgery had not been preceded by any treatment in any patient. Original processing notes: Using the CDR3 differences seen across clinicopathological groups, the authors built a distant-metastasis classifier for papillary thyroid cancer, which was meant to discriminate distant-metastatic patients. TCRdb re-called clones from the PCR reads using MiXCR. The V and J calls come from TCRdb's annotation, not from the publication. Among roughly 12,000 clones listed, about 32% were seen once. This clonotype originated in a male donor with papillary thyroid cancer or a benign thyroid nodule (not recorded which). Some clones in this sample may be carry-over from other donors' samples. The sequencing sample was made of tumor tissue. The J gene is TRBJ2-1, the V gene TRBV7-2; unclear D gene. The CDR3 reads CASSPGLGYNEQFF. DNA for the CDR3: TGTGCCAGCAGCCCCGGGTTGGGGTACAATGAGCAGTTCTTC. Using reference TRBV7-2 and TRBJ2-1 for the parts outside the CDR3, the full variable domain is GAGVSQSPSNKVTEKGKDVELRCDPISGHTALYWYRQSLGQGLEFLIYFQGNSAPDKSGLPSDRFSAERTGGSVSTLTIQRTQQEDSAVYLCASSPGLGYNEQFFGPGTRLTVL.